The clone carrying this T cell receptor (beta chain) has only a few counts. The target antigen is unknown. These data originate in a study of T cells after yellow fever vaccination. Study outcomes and limitations: Repertoires sorted by FACS could include abundant clonotypes that are contaminants from the bulk population.

The V end was cut by 5 bases, the J end by 4 bases, with 14 bases between. CDR3 length: 15 residues. Looked up from germline, CDR1 is MDHEN and CDR2 is SYDVKM. TCR cDNA, made by 5'RACE template switching, carried an added universal primer site and UMIs. TCRdb re-called the 5' RACE reads through MiXCR, storing one row per CDR3 protein. Among 150,000 to 200,000 distinct CDR3 sequences, 5.5% to 8% were seen once, and the ten largest hold just under 3%. Sequencing used CD4+ T cells sorted from PBMCs, obtained on the day of the first yellow fever vaccination. This receptor was taken from a man younger than 30 who received the YFV17D yellow fever vaccine. The J gene is TRBJ2-2, the V gene TRBV28; D possibly matches TRBD1 or TRBD2 (5 bases each). The CDR3: CASSPYGTSTGELFF. CDR3 coding DNA: TGTGCCAGCAGTCCGTATGGGACCTCCACCGGGGAGCTGTTTTTT.